This T cell receptor beta chain originates from a study of blood T cell repertoires in COVID-19. Study-level information: Samples came from the United States, Italy and Spain, spanning acute and convalescent COVID-19. PBMCs, B-cell-depleted T cells, or T cells were the source of the cDNA or gDNA that made up the material.

Original handling: Reference gene primer amplification gave nucleated cell count estimates. Assay: immunoSEQ multiplex PCR; the TCRdb copy retains only in-frame clones and omits some. V, J and clone size are those of that table, while D and trimming were read from the DNA. In the table there are 150,000 or so clones, roughly 80% of which are singletons. This CDR3 has 14 residues. The V gene's germline CDR1 is ENHRY and CDR2 SYGVKD. The ends were cut back, 4 bases at V and 5 bases at J, with 12 bases in the middle. This clone was counted only a few times. This clonotype originated in a man older than 75 with acute or convalescent COVID-19. Sequencing was performed on peripheral blood. J is TRBJ1-5 and V is TRBV10-3; possibly TRBD1 for D (6 bases). For the CDR3, the DNA is TGTGCCATCAGTGGGGGAACAGGGTATCAGCCCCAGCATTTT. Translating gives CAISGGTGYQPQHF.